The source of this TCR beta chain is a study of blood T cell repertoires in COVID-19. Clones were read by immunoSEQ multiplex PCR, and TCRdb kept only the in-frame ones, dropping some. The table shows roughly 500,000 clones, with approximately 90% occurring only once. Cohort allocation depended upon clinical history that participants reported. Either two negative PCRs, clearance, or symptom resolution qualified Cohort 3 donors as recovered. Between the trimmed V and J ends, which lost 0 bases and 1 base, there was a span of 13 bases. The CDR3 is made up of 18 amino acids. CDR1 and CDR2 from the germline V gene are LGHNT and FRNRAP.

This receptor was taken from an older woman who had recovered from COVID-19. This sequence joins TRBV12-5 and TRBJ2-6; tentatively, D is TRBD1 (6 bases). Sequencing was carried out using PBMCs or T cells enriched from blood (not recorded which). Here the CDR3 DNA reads TGTGCTAGTGGTTTGGTACAGGGCGTGCTTTCTGGGGCCAACGTCCTGACTTTC. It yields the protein CASGLVQGVLSGANVLTF.